A selection of T cell receptor beta chains follows, all from one sample in a study of shared clonotypes between healthy human individuals. TCRdb's copy holds only in-frame clones and misses some; the assay was immunoSEQ multiplex PCR. The repertoire includes under 2.5 million clones, 92% of them detected once, and approximately 0.39% sits in the top ten. The specimen was naive CD4+ T cells from PBMCs. The receptor set was obtained from a young man in good health. Some clones in this sample may be carry-over from other donors' samples. The CDR3 runs from the conserved cysteine through the conserved F or W. Fields, in order: CDR3 protein, CDR3 DNA, clone size, J gene, D gene, V gene. The D gene is left open where the match is weak. Some rows mark clone size as missing; the rest say once, few, many or name a class of expanded clone.

CASTDPNRLNTEAFF	TGTGCCAGCACCGATCCTAACAGGTTGAACACTGAAGCTTTCTTT	.	TRBJ1-1	.	TRBV4-2
CAWSTLAHGGTQYF	TGTGCCTGGAGTACCCTGGCCCACGGGGGGACCCAGTACTTC	.	TRBJ2-5	.	TRBV30
CASRGLGHSSGNTIYF	TGTGCCAGCAGGGGCTTGGGTCACAGCTCTGGAAACACCATATATTTT	once	TRBJ1-3	.	TRBV2
CASSFGGNNQPQHF	TGTGCCAGCAGCTTCGGTGGGAACAATCAGCCCCAGCATTTT	once	TRBJ1-5	.	TRBV7-8
CASSGGLRQDYYNEQFF	TGTGCCAGCAGTGGGGGTCTAAGACAAGATTACTACAATGAGCAGTTCTTC	.	TRBJ2-1	.	TRBV28
CASSGRDFLSNQPQHF	TGTGCCAGCAGTGGCCGGGACTTTCTTAGCAATCAGCCCCAGCATTTT	.	TRBJ1-5	.	TRBV28
CASSIYGQGNQPQHF	TGTGCCAGTAGTATTTACGGGCAGGGGAATCAGCCCCAGCATTTT	once	TRBJ1-5	.	TRBV19
CASSPTRDADYGGYTF	TGTGCCAGCAGCCCTACCCGGGATGCAGACTACGGTGGCTACACCTTC	.	TRBJ1-2	.	TRBV11-2
CSVESLAKNIQYF	TGCAGCGTTGAATCCCTAGCCAAAAACATTCAGTACTTC	.	TRBJ2-4	.	TRBV29-1
CASSPDGTKPQHF	TGTGCCAGCTCGCCGGACGGTACGAAGCCCCAGCATTTT	few	TRBJ1-5	.	TRBV18
CASSTASAQYEQYF	TGTGCCAGCAGCACAGCGTCGGCACAATACGAGCAGTACTTC	.	TRBJ2-7	.	TRBV27
CASSLWQGAGGANVLTF	TGTGCCAGCAGTTTATGGCAGGGGGCGGGTGGGGCCAACGTCCTGACTTTC	.	TRBJ2-6	TRBD1	TRBV28
CASSIGLGLALSETQYF	TGTGCCAGTAGTATAGGACTAGGACTAGCGTTGAGTGAGACCCAGTACTTC	once	TRBJ2-5	TRBD2	TRBV19
CASSPQGAGDETQYF	TGTGCCAGCAGTCCGCAGGGGGCAGGTGATGAGACCCAGTACTTC	.	TRBJ2-5	TRBD1	TRBV2
CASSQGPGENTIYF	TGTGCCAGCAGCCAGGGCCCTGGGGAAAACACCATATATTTT	.	TRBJ1-3	.	TRBV7-6
CASRAGTKNHGYTF	TGTGCCAGCCGGGCCGGGACAAAGAATCATGGCTACACCTTC	.	TRBJ1-2	.	TRBV28
CASRGSGKIYEQYF	TGTGCCAGCAGGGGTAGCGGGAAAATCTACGAGCAGTACTTC	.	TRBJ2-7	TRBD2	TRBV6-5
CASSYSSDEQYF	TGTGCCAGCAGTTACTCATCGGACGAGCAGTACTTC	.	TRBJ2-7	.	TRBV6-6
CAWISGRAGEQFF	TGTGCCTGGATTAGCGGGAGGGCTGGGGAGCAGTTCTTC	.	TRBJ2-1	TRBD2	TRBV30
CASSPLATRTDTQYF	TGCGCCAGCAGCCCCCTCGCGACTCGCACAGATACGCAGTATTTT	.	TRBJ2-3	.	TRBV5-1
CASSPQGRPLHF	TGTGCCAGCAGTCCGCAGGGTAGGCCCCTCCACTTT	.	TRBJ1-6	.	TRBV28
CASSLAPQGASGANVLTF	TGTGCCAGCAGCTTAGCCCCCCAGGGGGCTTCTGGGGCCAACGTCCTGACTTTC	.	TRBJ2-6	TRBD1	TRBV7-2
CASSFPGLGTFDEQYF	TGCGCCAGCTCTTTCCCGGGACTAGGGACTTTCGACGAGCAGTACTTC	.	TRBJ2-7	TRBD2	TRBV5-1
CASTAPGQGHYEQYF	TGTGCCAGCACCGCCCCGGGACAGGGACACTACGAGCAGTACTTC	.	TRBJ2-7	TRBD1	TRBV6-5
CSVEDVGSGRNEQFF	TGCAGCGTTGAAGACGTCGGCAGCGGGAGGAATGAGCAGTTCTTC	.	TRBJ2-1	TRBD2	TRBV29-1